A selection of T cell receptor beta chains follows, all from one sample in a study of patients and donors after allogeneic stem cell transplantation. Each CDR3 protein is one row after TCRdb ran MiXCR on the RT-PCR reads. The sample includes about 150,000 distinct CDR3 sequences, 30% to 45% of them seen just once. The sample taken for sequencing was blood, either unsorted or a sorted T cell fraction (not recorded which). The receptors come from a human donor who was either an allogeneic HSCT recipient or a stem cell or donor lymphocyte infusion donor (not recorded which). It is not recorded whose cells these are; they may come from a transplant donor. CDR3s include the opening cysteine and the closing phenylalanine or tryptophan. D genes are given only for firm matches. The size field is filled for only some rows; it gives once, few, many or a size class.

j_call clone_size v_call d_call cdr3_nt cdr3_aa
TRBJ1-1 NA TRBV27 NA TGTGCCAGCAGTGAACAGGGATGGACTGAAGCTTTCTTT CASSEQGWTEAFF
TRBJ2-1 NA TRBV10-3 NA TGTGCCATCGGACCCTCCCTTTACAATGAGCAGTTCTTC CAIGPSLYNEQFF
TRBJ1-1 few TRBV30 TRBD1 TGTGCCTGGAATAGGGGGCCGAACACTGAAGCTTTCTTT CAWNRGPNTEAFF
TRBJ2-6 NA TRBV5-5 NA TGTGCCAGCCTTAAGGGGGGAACGTCGACCAACGTCCTGACTTTC CASLKGGTSTNVLTF
TRBJ1-3 many TRBV7-9 NA TGTGCCAGCAGCTTAGGAGCCCCGGGAGGAAACACCATATATTTT CASSLGAPGGNTIYF
TRBJ2-1 few TRBV7-3 NA TGTGCCAGCAGCTTAAGCCCGAACCCCTACAATGAGCAGTTCTTC CASSLSPNPYNEQFF
TRBJ1-2 few TRBV20-1 NA TGCAGTGCTCTGACGGAAAGGGGCTATGGCTACACCTTC CSALTERGYGYTF
TRBJ1-2 NA TRBV12-3/TRBV12-4 NA TGTGCCAGCAGTTTCGCCCGGGGCTCGGATGGCTACACCTTC CASSFARGSDGYTF
TRBJ1-1 NA TRBV6-2/TRBV6-3 NA TGTGCCATCCAGGGGTACTCGATGAACACTGAAGCTTTCTTT CAIQGYSMNTEAFF
TRBJ1-3 NA TRBV10-3 NA TGTGCCATCAGCAAGGCGTCTGGGACTCCTGGAAACACCATATATTTT CAISKASGTPGNTIYF
TRBJ1-6 NA TRBV11-2 NA TGTGCCAGCAGCCCAAGGACTGTCGCCTTTAATTCACCCCTCCACTTT CASSPRTVAFNSPLHF
TRBJ2-5 few TRBV27 TRBD2 TGTGCCAGCAGTTTACAAGCGGGAGTCGAAGAGACCCAGTACTTC CASSLQAGVEETQYF
TRBJ1-1 NA TRBV20-1 NA TGCAGTGCTACTAGACAGAACACTGAAGCTTTCTTT CSATRQNTEAFF
TRBJ2-3 once TRBV12-3/TRBV12-4 TRBD2 TGTGCCAGCAGTAGGACTAGCGGCCGAGGGGGCACAGATACGCAGTATTTT CASSRTSGRGGTDTQYF
TRBJ2-1 NA TRBV20-1 NA TGCAGTGCTAGAGGGGACTCGCTAAGCAATGAGCAGTTCTTC CSARGDSLSNEQFF
TRBJ2-5 once TRBV28 NA TGTGCCAGCAGCCCGGCAGTCGACCAAGAGACCCAGTACTTC CASSPAVDQETQYF
TRBJ1-5 few TRBV9 NA TGTGCCAGCAGCACAGGCGGAAGCAATCAGCCCCAGCATTTT CASSTGGSNQPQHF
TRBJ1-2 many TRBV5-6 NA TGTGCCAGCAGCTTAACAGGAATGACAGGAGCTAACTATGGCTACACCTTC CASSLTGMTGANYGYTF
TRBJ1-2 NA TRBV5-1 NA TGCGCCAGCAGCTTGGGATGGGGTAACTATGGCTACACCTTC CASSLGWGNYGYTF
TRBJ2-1 NA TRBV10-3 NA TGTGCCATCAGCCGACAGTTTGAGCAGTTCTTC CAISRQFEQFF
TRBJ2-3 few TRBV12-5 NA TGTGCTAGTGGTTTGGGGGACTCCTCCACAGATACGCAGTATTTT CASGLGDSSTDTQYF
TRBJ1-1 NA TRBV20-1 NA TGCAGTGCATCCAGGGGTAACACTGAAGCTTTCTTT CSASRGNTEAFF
TRBJ1-6 NA TRBV27 TRBD1 TGTGCCAGCAGTTTTGGACAGGGAAATAATTCACCCCTCCACTTT CASSFGQGNNSPLHF
TRBJ2-7 NA TRBV4-1 NA TGCGCCAGCAGCCAAGCCTGGGGAAAGGACGAGCAGTACTTC CASSQAWGKDEQYF
TRBJ1-5 NA TRBV25-1 NA TGTGCCAGCAGTGAAGGGGCGAGGACTCCCCAGCATTTT CASSEGARTPQHF
TRBJ1-1 NA TRBV28 NA TGTGCCAGCGGACCACACCATAACACTGAAGCTTTCTTT CASGPHHNTEAFF
TRBJ1-5 NA TRBV20-1 TRBD1 TGCAGTGCTAGCCGGACAGGGATTAGCAATCAGCCCCAGCATTTT CSASRTGISNQPQHF
TRBJ2-7 NA TRBV13 TRBD2 TGTGCCAGCAGCTGGGGCCGGGCTAGCGGGGTCTACGAGCAGTACTTC CASSWGRASGVYEQYF
TRBJ1-5 NA TRBV20-1 NA TGCAGTGCAACCCGGTCCTCTCGGAATCAGCCCCAGCATTTT CSATRSSRNQPQHF
TRBJ2-3 few TRBV6-6 TRBD2 TGTGCCAGCAGTACGGGGGGAGATACGCAGTATTTT CASSTGGDTQYF
TRBJ1-2 many TRBV6-1 NA TGTGCCAGCAGTGAGTTCGGGCAGGTCTATGGCTACACCTTC CASSEFGQVYGYTF